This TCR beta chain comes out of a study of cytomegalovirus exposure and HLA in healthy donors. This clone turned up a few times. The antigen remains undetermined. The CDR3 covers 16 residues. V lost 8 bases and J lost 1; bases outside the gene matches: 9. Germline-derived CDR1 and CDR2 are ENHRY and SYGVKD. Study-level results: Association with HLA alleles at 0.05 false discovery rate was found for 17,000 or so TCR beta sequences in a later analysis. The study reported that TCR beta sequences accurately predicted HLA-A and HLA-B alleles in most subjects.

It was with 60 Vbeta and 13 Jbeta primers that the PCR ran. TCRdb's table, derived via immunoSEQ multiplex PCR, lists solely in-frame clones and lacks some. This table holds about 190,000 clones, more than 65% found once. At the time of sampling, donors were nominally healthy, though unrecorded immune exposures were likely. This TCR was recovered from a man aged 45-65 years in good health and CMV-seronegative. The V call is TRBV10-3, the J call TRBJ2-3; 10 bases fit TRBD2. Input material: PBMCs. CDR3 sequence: CAIGQRGGGGTDTQYF. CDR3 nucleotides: TGTGCCATCGGGCAGCGGGGGGGCGGGGGCACAGATACGCAGTATTTT.